A single sample is the source of the 4 T cell receptor beta chains below, sequenced in a study of T cell changes during pregnancy in multiple sclerosis. Sequencing used immunoSEQ multiplex PCR; TCRdb keeps in-frame clones, though not all of them. The sample lists 11,000 or so clones, roughly 94% seen once, with under 0.3% in the top ten. The specimen was CD4+ T cells from peripheral blood mononuclear cells, collected before pregnancy. The source is a female donor with multiple sclerosis, enrolled in a pregnancy study.

This chain uses TRBV5-1 with TRBJ2-3, with 10 positions matching TRBD1. Losses at the gene ends were 4 bases for V and 3 bases for J; bases not matched to a gene: 17. Per germline, CDR1 SGHRS and CDR2 YFSETQ. The CDR3 contains 19 residues. DNA for the CDR3: TGCGCCAGCAGCACACAGACAGGGGGCATTCCGGGTACGACAGATACGCAGTATTTT. Translating it yields CASSTQTGGIPGTTDTQYF.

This clone is a singleton in its sample. The chain combines TRBV11-2 with TRBJ1-2; D is possibly TRBD1 (5 bases). The length of the CDR3 is 13 residues. Trimming removed 5 bases at V and 3 bases at J, with 10 bases between. The germline CDR1 and CDR2 sequences are SGHAT and FQNNGV. In nucleotides, the CDR3 is TGTGCCAGCAGCAGGGACTTCGACTATGGCTACACCTTC. Its protein is CASSRDFDYGYTF.

The chain recombines TRBV11-3 with TRBJ2-2; D unclear. The length of the CDR3 is 13 residues. Germline CDR1 and CDR2: SGHNT and YENEEA. With 6 bases removed from V and 5 bases from J, the gap between germline ends came to 10 bases. The chain's CDR3 is CASSPFTTGELFF. CDR3 DNA: TGTGCCAGCAGTCCGTTCACAACCGGGGAGCTGTTTTTT. Full variable domain (remainder filled in from reference TRBV11-3 and TRBJ2-2): EAGVVQSPRYKIIEKKQPVAFWCNPISGHNTLYWYLQNLGQGPELLIRYENEEAVDDSQLPKDRFSAERLKGVDSTLKIQPAELGDSAVYLCASSPFTTGELFFGEGSRLTVL.

V and J are TRBV7-2 and TRBJ1-2; maybe TRBD1 (5 bases). The ends were cut back, 2 bases at V and 8 bases at J, with 9 bases in the middle. The CDR3 loop spans 12 amino acids. Germline V gene data show CDR1 as SGHTA and CDR2 as FQGNSA. Here the CDR3 reads CASSLRDSGYTF. The CDR3 region has the DNA TGTGCCAGCAGCTTACGGGACTCCGGCTACACCTTC.